The source of this T cell receptor (beta chain) is a study of radiotherapy plus CTLA-4 blockade in lung cancer. Looking at the study overall: With about a third of patients having disease control, objective responses were seen in under 20%.

With regard to this clone: Its matching antigen is unknown.

Germline lookup yields CDR1 MGHRA and CDR2 YSYEKL. V was clipped by 1 base and J by 5 bases; unmatched bases: 1. The CDR3 runs to 13 residues. Study-level results: Some TCR clones had been derived from tumors. These clones expanded in peripheral blood after radiotherapy plus ipilimumab. The authors reported that early blood T cell clone dynamics, with interferon-beta, best predicted response.

Focal radiation and CTLA-4 blockade (ipilimumab) were tested in chemo-refractory metastatic non-small-cell lung cancer patients. Generated by immunoSEQ multiplex PCR, the TCRdb table keeps only in-frame clones and is missing some. The repertoire consists of approximately 65,000 clones, with roughly 80% occurring once and the leading ten covering approximately 4%. The V call is TRBV4-1, the J call TRBJ2-5; TRBD1 matches at 7 bases. Sequencing was performed on peripheral blood, taken from a patient treated with radiotherapy plus ipilimumab. This receptor was taken from a human donor with non-small cell lung cancer who had a complete response to radiotherapy plus ipilimumab. CDR3 amino acids: CASSQVDRETQYF. The CDR3 DNA follows: TGCGCCAGCAGCCAAGTGGACAGGGAGACCCAGTACTTC.